This TCR beta chain was sequenced for a study of cytomegalovirus exposure and HLA in healthy donors. A remark on this clone: Its target is unknown.

With 60 Vbeta and 13 Jbeta primers, the PCR was carried out. Clones were sequenced by immunoSEQ multiplex PCR, and TCRdb holds only the in-frame ones, with some missing. The table lists over 150,000 clones, 75% to 85% of them singletons. General study findings and limits: An ancestry cluster, one associated with Asian ancestry, reportedly showed fewer N-insertions than the 666-donor mean in a later analysis.

Germline V CDR1 and CDR2: MNHEY, SMNVEV (reference sequence). The CDR3 length is 13 residues. Trimming removed 9 bases from V and 2 bases from J; junction bases left unmatched: 7. Sequencing input: PBMCs. The chain has TRBV27 and TRBJ2-7, with 7 bases lining up with TRBD1. The receptor was derived from a woman in her thirties or forties in good health and CMV-seropositive. The CDR3 region is CASKTGTAYEQYF. The DNA for the CDR3 is TGTGCCAGTAAAACCGGGACAGCCTACGAGCAGTACTTC.